Listed here is a single T cell receptor beta chain. Its antigen is not identified. Sequencing was performed with immunoSEQ multiplex PCR; in TCRdb, only in-frame clones are kept and a portion is missing. The data show about 300,000 clones, 60% to 80% seen once. V shed 2 bases and J 3 bases; nucleotides not matched to a gene: 0. CDR1 MNHEY and CDR2 SVGAGI come from the germline V gene. The CDR3 loop spans 13 amino acids. This sample is drawn from a study of cytotoxic CD8 clonotypes in ibrutinib-treated CLL. Study-level findings and limits: The clonality rise at ibrutinib response reflected private clonotype expansion. Clonality (at baseline) was higher than in age-matched healthy donors and tracked circulating CD8+ T-cell counts.

The source material was PBMCs, sampled after 36 months of ibrutinib treatment. The J gene is TRBJ2-5, the V gene TRBV6-5; TRBD1 aligns across 7 bases. The TCR comes from a human donor with chronic lymphocytic leukemia. This CDR3 reads CASSYDREETQYF. CDR3 bases: TGTGCCAGCAGTTACGACAGGGAAGAGACCCAGTACTTC.